This T cell receptor (beta chain) is from a study of shared clonotypes between healthy human individuals. In the case of this clone: Other DNA sequences within the sample encode an identical CDR3.

The donors were adults (healthy and HIV-negative) with no recent acute infections or vaccinations. Investigators divided CD4+ cells into CD45RA+ naive and CD45RA-negative memory subsets. Trimming took off 5 bases at V and 3 bases at J, with 8 bases between the two ends. This CDR3 is 12 amino acids long. The germline CDR1 and CDR2 sequences are SEHNR and FQNEAQ (reference sequence). At a deep level, the assay was run. Authors' data handling: Junction-only immunoSEQ data arrived without quality scores, meaning filtering differed. Generated by immunoSEQ multiplex PCR, the TCRdb table keeps only in-frame clones and is missing some. Clone size and V and J calls were adopted from that table, with D and trimming inferred from the DNA. The repertoire holds over a million clones, with approximately 97% as singletons.

This clonotype originated in a man aged 25-40 years in good health. The sequenced sample consisted of naive CD4+ T cells sorted from blood. The subset denotes: CD45RA+ positively selected. The chain links TRBV7-9 to TRBJ2-7; the D is unclear. The CDR3 DNA is TGTGCCAGCAGCCTGGTAGGCTACGAGCAGTACTTC. This gives the protein CASSLVGYEQYF.